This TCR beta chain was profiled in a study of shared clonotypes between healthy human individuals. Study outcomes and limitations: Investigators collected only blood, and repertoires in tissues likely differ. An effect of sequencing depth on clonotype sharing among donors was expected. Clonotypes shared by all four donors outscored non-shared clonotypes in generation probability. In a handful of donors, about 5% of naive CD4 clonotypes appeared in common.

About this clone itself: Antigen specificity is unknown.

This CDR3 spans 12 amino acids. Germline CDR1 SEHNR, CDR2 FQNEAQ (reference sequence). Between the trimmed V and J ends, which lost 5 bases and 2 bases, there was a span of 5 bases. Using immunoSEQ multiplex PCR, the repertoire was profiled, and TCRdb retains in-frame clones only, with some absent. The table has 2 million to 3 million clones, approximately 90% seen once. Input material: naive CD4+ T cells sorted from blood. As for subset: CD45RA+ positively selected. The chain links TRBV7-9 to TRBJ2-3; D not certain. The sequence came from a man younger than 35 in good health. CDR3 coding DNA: TGTGCCAGCAGCCCGTACACAGATACGCAGTATTTT. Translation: CASSPYTDTQYF.